This is a list of T cell receptor beta chains from one sample in a study of T cell repertoires in cytomegalovirus infection. TCRdb independently ran MiXCR on the reads; one entry per CDR3 protein. There are under 200,000 distinct CDR3 sequences in the sample; more than 15% occur only once, and roughly 20% lies in the top ten. Sequencing used CD8+ T cells from PBMCs. These receptors originate from a human donor in good health (CMV status not recorded). Some clones in this sample may be carry-over from other donors' samples. Each CDR3 is given with its conserved first and last residue. A D gene is named only where the DNA matches it firmly. Clone size, where shown, is once, few, many, or a class for clones that have expanded.

CDR3 DNA,CDR3 protein,clone size,V gene,D gene,J gene
TGTGCCAGCAGTTTCGGCGGGAGAATGGATACGCAGTATTTT,CASSFGGRMDTQYF,.,TRBV28,TRBD2,TRBJ2-3
TGTGCCAGCAGCTTAGATCGGTTTGGAAACCCGCCGGAGACCCAGTACTTC,CASSLDRFGNPPETQYF,.,TRBV11-2,.,TRBJ2-5
TGTGCCAGCAGTCGACTAGCGGGACTATACAATGAGCAGTTCTTC,CASSRLAGLYNEQFF,.,TRBV6-2/TRBV6-3,TRBD2,TRBJ2-1
TGTGCCAGCAGCCCGACAGGGTGGTACCAAGAGACCCAGTACTTC,CASSPTGWYQETQYF,few,TRBV6-2/TRBV6-3,TRBD1,TRBJ2-5
TGTGCCAGCAGTTACTCGACCTCCGGCCAAGAGACCCAGTACTTC,CASSYSTSGQETQYF,.,TRBV6-2/TRBV6-3,.,TRBJ2-5
TGTGCCAGCAGCTTAGCGATATTCCCTAGCGGGTACAATGAGCAGTTCTTC,CASSLAIFPSGYNEQFF,few,TRBV7-8,TRBD2,TRBJ2-1
TGTGCCAGCAGTTTACAGGACAGGGCCAGGCAGCCCCAGCATTTT,CASSLQDRARQPQHF,.,TRBV12-3/TRBV12-4,TRBD1,TRBJ1-5
TGCAGCGTGAGGGTAGAAGGGGGAAACTATGGCTACACCTTC,CSVRVEGGNYGYTF,.,TRBV29-1,.,TRBJ1-2
TGTGCCATCAGTGGGGCTCCGGGACAGGAGCCCTACGAGCAGTACTTC,CAISGAPGQEPYEQYF,few,TRBV10-3,TRBD1,TRBJ2-7
TGTGCCAGCAGTGGAGGGGGCACTGAAGCTTTCTTT,CASSGGGTEAFF,.,TRBV7-2,.,TRBJ1-1
TGTGCTAGCAGCCCAGGTTGGGGGAGAAAGATAGAGACCCAGTACTTC,CASSPGWGRKIETQYF,.,TRBV7-7,.,TRBJ2-5
TGTGCCAGCAGTTCTTTCAGACAGTCGACCGGGGAGCTGTTTTTT,CASSSFRQSTGELFF,.,TRBV28,.,TRBJ2-2
TGTGCCAGCACCCCATCGCCGGGGAACTATGGCTACACCTTC,CASTPSPGNYGYTF,few,TRBV7-8,.,TRBJ1-2
TGCAGTGCCCCCCGCGGGCAGGGCGGTAGCAATCAGCCCCAGCATTTT,CSAPRGQGGSNQPQHF,.,TRBV20-1,.,TRBJ1-5
TGTGCCAGCAGCCCTAATGTGGGGACCGATGGCTACACCTTC,CASSPNVGTDGYTF,.,TRBV12-3/TRBV12-4,.,TRBJ1-2
TGTGCCAGCAGTGACCCGGGGGGGTCTGGGGCCAACGTCCTGACTTTC,CASSDPGGSGANVLTF,.,TRBV2,TRBD2,TRBJ2-6
TGTGCCAGCAGCTTAGAAGGCCTCAAGTCGGAGACCCAGTACTTC,CASSLEGLKSETQYF,few,TRBV7-2,.,TRBJ2-5
TGTGCCAGCAGCCCCGCCATTGAGCAGTTCTTC,CASSPAIEQFF,many,TRBV7-8,.,TRBJ2-1
TGTGCCAGCAGCTTTTCAGCCAGCGGGAGGGCCCGGGGCTCCCCCGATTATTATACGCAGTATTTT,CASSFSASGRARGSPDYYTQYF,.,TRBV7-2,TRBD2,TRBJ2-3
TGTGCCAGCTACGAAGAAGAGCGGGAGGAGGTAGATACGCAGTATTTT,CASYEEEREEVDTQYF,.,TRBV7-9,TRBD2,TRBJ2-3
TGTGCCAGCAGCCTGGGACACAATCAGCCCCAGCATTTT,CASSLGHNQPQHF,.,TRBV6-2/TRBV6-3,.,TRBJ1-5
TGTGCCAGCAGTCAGCGGGGAAATGCCTACGAGCAGTACTTC,CASSQRGNAYEQYF,.,TRBV27,TRBD2,TRBJ2-7
TGTGCCAGCAGCGAGGACGACCGGCAAGAGACCCAGTACTTC,CASSEDDRQETQYF,.,TRBV25-1,.,TRBJ2-5
TGTGCCAGCAGCTTAAGGGGACAGGGGAACACTGAAGCTTTCTTT,CASSLRGQGNTEAFF,.,TRBV11-1,TRBD1,TRBJ1-1
TGCGCCAGCAGCCAAGATAACAGGGGAGGGACTGAAGCTTTCTTT,CASSQDNRGGTEAFF,few,TRBV4-1,TRBD1,TRBJ1-1
TGTGCCAGCGCACCCCGCACGGCTTACCGTGCCGACGAGCAGTACTTC,CASAPRTAYRADEQYF,few,TRBV28,.,TRBJ2-7
TGTGCCAGCAGAATGACCGGGACGGGGGAATACGAGCAGTACTTC,CASRMTGTGEYEQYF,.,TRBV28,.,TRBJ2-7
TGTGCCAGCAGTTTGAGGGGGGCGACCGAGCAGTACTTC,CASSLRGATEQYF,.,TRBV28,.,TRBJ2-7
TGCAGCGTTGACGGGGCTAGCGGGGTACAAGAGACCCAGTACTTC,CSVDGASGVQETQYF,few,TRBV29-1,TRBD2,TRBJ2-5
TGTGCCAGCAGTCCGGGCACAGATACGCAGTATTTT,CASSPGTDTQYF,few,TRBV27,.,TRBJ2-3
TGTGCCATCAGTGAGGGTCTGATGTCCTACGAGCAGTACTTC,CAISEGLMSYEQYF,few,TRBV10-3,.,TRBJ2-7
TGTGCCAGCAGTCACGGAAACAATGAGCAGTTCTTC,CASSHGNNEQFF,.,TRBV6-2/TRBV6-3,.,TRBJ2-1
TGTGCCAGCAGCTTAGATGGGGGGAGAGGCGAAAAACTGTTTTTT,CASSLDGGRGEKLFF,few,TRBV11-2,.,TRBJ1-4
TGTGCCATCGAGCTCCGGGACTCCTACAATGAGCAGTTCTTC,CAIELRDSYNEQFF,.,TRBV7-9,.,TRBJ2-1
TGTGCCACCAGCCAGGACAGGGTAGGCGAGCAGTACTTC,CATSQDRVGEQYF,.,TRBV15,TRBD1,TRBJ2-7
TGCGCCAGCAGCCAAGTAATCGGACGGATCTACGAGCAGTACTTC,CASSQVIGRIYEQYF,few,TRBV4-3,.,TRBJ2-7
TGTGCCATCAAGACAGGGACCTCGCAGTTCTTC,CAIKTGTSQFF,once,TRBV10-3,TRBD1,TRBJ2-1
TGTGCCAGCAGCTTAGCGGACAGGGCGAATTACGAGCAGTACTTC,CASSLADRANYEQYF,.,TRBV7-9,TRBD1,TRBJ2-7
TGTGCCAGCAAACGCGGAAACACCATATATTTT,CASKRGNTIYF,.,TRBV9,.,TRBJ1-3
TGTGCCAGCAGTTACCACTTCAGTCTAGAGGACTACGAGCAGTACTTC,CASSYHFSLEDYEQYF,few,TRBV6-2/TRBV6-3,.,TRBJ2-7
TGTGCCAGCAGCTCGTGGGACCTATACGAGCAGTACTTC,CASSSWDLYEQYF,many,TRBV7-2,.,TRBJ2-7
TGTGCCAGCAGTCCGATAGCAAATAATCAGCCCCAGCATTTT,CASSPIANNQPQHF,.,TRBV6-6,.,TRBJ1-5
TGTGCCAGCAGCCCCTCTAGGGCTACCGGGGAGCTGTTTTTT,CASSPSRATGELFF,few,TRBV12-3/TRBV12-4,.,TRBJ2-2
TGTGCCAGCAGTGAAGGGTGGGCTTCCACCGGGGAGCTGTTTTTT,CASSEGWASTGELFF,many,TRBV6-1,.,TRBJ2-2
TGTGCCAGCAGTGACAATTACTATGGCTACACCTTC,CASSDNYYGYTF,many,TRBV12-3/TRBV12-4,.,TRBJ1-2
TGCGCCAGCAGCCAAGAAGGGGGGTGGGTATACGAGCAGTACTTC,CASSQEGGWVYEQYF,few,TRBV4-1,.,TRBJ2-7
TGCAGCGTTGCCATATCAGATACGCAGTATTTT,CSVAISDTQYF,many,TRBV29-1,.,TRBJ2-3
TGTGCCAGCAGCTTAGACGTAAAACTGTTTTTT,CASSLDVKLFF,few,TRBV7-2,.,TRBJ1-4
TGTGCCACCAGTGACACCCGGACTAGCGGGCATGACAATGAGCAGTTCTTC,CATSDTRTSGHDNEQFF,few,TRBV24-1,TRBD2,TRBJ2-1
TGTGCCAGCAGTTTACTCAGAGGTGAAGCTTTCTTT,CASSLLRGEAFF,.,TRBV28,.,TRBJ1-1